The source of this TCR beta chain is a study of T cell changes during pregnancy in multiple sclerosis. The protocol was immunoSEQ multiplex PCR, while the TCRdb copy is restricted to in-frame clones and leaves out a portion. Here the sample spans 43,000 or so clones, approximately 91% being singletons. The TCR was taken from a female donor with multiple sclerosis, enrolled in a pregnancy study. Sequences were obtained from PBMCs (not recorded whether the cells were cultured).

The CDR3 is CASSLGDRAVDTEAFF. The CDR3 DNA follows: TGCGCCAGCAGCTTGGGGGACAGGGCGGTGGACACTGAAGCTTTCTTT. The chain recombines TRBV5-1 with TRBJ1-1; 9 bases match TRBD1. The junction had 6 bases not matched to a gene; V was cut back by 0 bases and J by 3 bases. Germline assignment: CDR1 SGHRS and CDR2 YFSETQ. The CDR3 sequence is 16 residues long.